The clone carrying this T cell receptor (beta chain) was recorded a few times. Antigen specificity is unknown. Researchers took RNA transcripts and amplified TCR beta CDR3 regions from them. First-round RT-PCR employed HTBI primers, with a second-round multiplex PCR after it. TCRdb redid the calling of the multiplex PCR reads with MiXCR, one entry per CDR3 protein. The data contain about 620,000 distinct CDR3 sequences, 22% of them seen just once; the ten biggest clones take up around 6.5%. Ophthalmopathy not arising within 18 months of follow-up defined hyperthyroidism as stable. The authors enrolled newly diagnosed hyperthyroidism patients aged 18 to 65 with under 2 months' duration. This sample is part of a study of Graves' ophthalmopathy and Graves' hyperthyroidism. The study, taken as a whole, reports: The model flagged ophthalmopathy progression at 65% to 71% sensitivity and nearly 75% specificity.

There are 21 residues in the CDR3. Looked up from germline, CDR1 is LGHNA and CDR2 is YNFKEQ. The ends lost 1 base at V and 1 base at J; junction bases unmatched: 16. Material: peripheral blood. The clonotype was recovered from a woman younger than 30 with stable Graves' hyperthyroidism. Some clones in this sample may be carry-over from other donors' samples. The chain has TRBV4-2 and TRBJ2-2; 9 bases line up with TRBD2. CDR3 sequence: CASSQGYWGRGGHLNTGELFF. The CDR3 nucleotides are TGTGCCAGCAGCCAAGGGTATTGGGGGCGGGGGGGCCATTTGAACACCGGGGAGCTGTTTTTT.